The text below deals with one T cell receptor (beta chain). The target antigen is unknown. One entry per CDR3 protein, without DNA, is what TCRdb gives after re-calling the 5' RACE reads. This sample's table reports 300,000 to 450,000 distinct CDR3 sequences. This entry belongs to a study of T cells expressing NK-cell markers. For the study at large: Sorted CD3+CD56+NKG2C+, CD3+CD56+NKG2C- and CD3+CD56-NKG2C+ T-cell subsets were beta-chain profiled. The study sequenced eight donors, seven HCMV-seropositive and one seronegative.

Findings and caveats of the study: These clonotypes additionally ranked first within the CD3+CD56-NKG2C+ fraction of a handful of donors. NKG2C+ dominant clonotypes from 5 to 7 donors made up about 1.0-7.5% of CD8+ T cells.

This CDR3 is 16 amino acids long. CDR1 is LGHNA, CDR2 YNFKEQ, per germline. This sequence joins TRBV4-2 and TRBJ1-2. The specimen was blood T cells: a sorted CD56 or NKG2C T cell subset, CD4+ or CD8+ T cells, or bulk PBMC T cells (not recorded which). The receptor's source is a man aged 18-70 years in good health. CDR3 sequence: CASSQDRTERVYGYTF.